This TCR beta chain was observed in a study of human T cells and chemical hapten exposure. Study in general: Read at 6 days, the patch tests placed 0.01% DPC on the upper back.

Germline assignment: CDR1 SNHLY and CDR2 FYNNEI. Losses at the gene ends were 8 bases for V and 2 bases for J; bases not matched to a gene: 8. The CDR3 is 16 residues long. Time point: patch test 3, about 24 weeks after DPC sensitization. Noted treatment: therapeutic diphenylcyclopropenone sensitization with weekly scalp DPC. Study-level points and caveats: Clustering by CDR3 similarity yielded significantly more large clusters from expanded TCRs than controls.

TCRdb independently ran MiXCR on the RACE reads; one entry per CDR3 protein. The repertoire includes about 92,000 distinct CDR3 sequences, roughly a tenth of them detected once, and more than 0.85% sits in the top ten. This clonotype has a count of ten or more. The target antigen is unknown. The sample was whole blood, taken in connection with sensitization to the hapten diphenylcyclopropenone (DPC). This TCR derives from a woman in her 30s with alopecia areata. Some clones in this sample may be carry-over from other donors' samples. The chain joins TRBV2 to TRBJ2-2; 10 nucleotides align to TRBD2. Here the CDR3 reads CASRTWTSGNTGELFF. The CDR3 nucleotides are TGTGCCAGCCGGACCTGGACTAGCGGTAACACCGGGGAGCTGTTTTTT.